This TCR beta chain was identified during a study of monozygotic twins with inflammatory bowel disease. A note on this clonotype: The antigen is undetermined.

Collection yielded roughly 2.5 ml of blood per donor. During cDNA synthesis, UMIs that each contained a 6-nucleotide sample barcode were added by means of template switching. The cDNA of both the TCRalpha and TCRbeta chains was subjected to two nested PCRs of approximately 16 and 10 cycles. TCRdb reanalyzed the 5' RACE reads, giving one entry per CDR3 protein sequence and no DNA. The specimen's table records around 370,000 distinct CDR3 sequences. Study-wide results and limits: Fewer clonotypes were shared with others by IBD patients than by healthy twins, especially with disease activity.

The CDR3 totals 14 residues. The receptor was derived from a human donor with ulcerative colitis or Crohn's disease, or a healthy co-twin of an affected twin (not recorded which). The gene calls are TRBV12-3 or TRBV12-4 and TRBJ1-1. The sample consisted of blood. CDR3 region: CASSLPSVNTEAFF.